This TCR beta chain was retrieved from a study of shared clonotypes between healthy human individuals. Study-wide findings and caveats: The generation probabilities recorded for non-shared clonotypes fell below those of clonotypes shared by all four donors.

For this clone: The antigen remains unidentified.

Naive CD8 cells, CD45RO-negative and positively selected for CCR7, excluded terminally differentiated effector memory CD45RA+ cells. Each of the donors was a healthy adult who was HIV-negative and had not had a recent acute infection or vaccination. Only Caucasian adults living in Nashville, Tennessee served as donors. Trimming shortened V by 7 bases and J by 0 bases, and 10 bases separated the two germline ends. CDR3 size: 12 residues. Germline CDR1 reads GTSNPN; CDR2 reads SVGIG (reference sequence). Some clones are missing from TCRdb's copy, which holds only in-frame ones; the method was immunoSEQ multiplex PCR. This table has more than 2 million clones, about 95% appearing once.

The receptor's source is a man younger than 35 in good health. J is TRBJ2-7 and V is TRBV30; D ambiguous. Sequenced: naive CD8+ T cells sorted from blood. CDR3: CASRDVSYEQYF. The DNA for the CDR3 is TGTGCCTCCCGAGACGTCTCCTACGAGCAGTACTTC.